The entry below gives a single TCR beta chain sequence along with its context. The antigen remains undetermined. Only in-frame clones appear in the TCRdb table, and some are missing; sequencing was by immunoSEQ multiplex PCR. Among about 58,000 clones, 70% to 85% were seen once, and the ten largest hold roughly 1.5%. The sample is drawn from a study of OX40 agonist ivuxolimab in advanced cancers. At the level of the study: The group had a mean age of 60 years, ranged from 23 to 79, and was 80% to 85% male. Study-level points and caveats: The antigen specificity of the peripheral T cells (those that were expanded) was not determined. CD8+ T cells were the subset that, on average, had more expanded clones than CD4+.

Autoimmune disease history or systemic immunosuppression barred patients. With 1 base removed from V and 3 bases from J, the gap between germline ends came to 6 bases. Per germline, CDR1 SEHNR and CDR2 FQNEAQ (reference sequence). CDR3 size: 13 residues. Sequenced material: CD4+ or CD8+ T cells sorted from blood, taken in a trial of the OX40 agonist ivuxolimab. The receptor was isolated from an adult with an advanced solid tumor such as melanoma, head and neck, liver or kidney cancer. V is TRBV7-9 and J is TRBJ1-1, with no clear D. The CDR3 DNA follows: TGTGCCAGCAGCTTAGAAATTTACACTGAAGCTTTCTTT. Translating it yields CASSLEIYTEAFF.